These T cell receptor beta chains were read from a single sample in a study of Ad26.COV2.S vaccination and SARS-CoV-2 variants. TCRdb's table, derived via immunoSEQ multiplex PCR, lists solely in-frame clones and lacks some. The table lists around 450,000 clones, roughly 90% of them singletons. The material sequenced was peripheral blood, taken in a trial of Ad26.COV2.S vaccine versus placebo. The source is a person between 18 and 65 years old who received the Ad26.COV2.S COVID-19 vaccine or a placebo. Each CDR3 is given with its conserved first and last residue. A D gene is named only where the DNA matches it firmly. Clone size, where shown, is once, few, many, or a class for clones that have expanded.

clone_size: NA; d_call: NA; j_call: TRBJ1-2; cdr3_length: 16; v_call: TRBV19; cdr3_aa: CASSIGQTSPNYGYTF; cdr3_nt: TGTGCCAGTAGTATCGGACAGACTTCGCCTAACTATGGCTACACCTTC
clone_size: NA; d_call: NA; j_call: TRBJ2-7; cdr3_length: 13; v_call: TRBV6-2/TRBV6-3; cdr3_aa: CASSLDTNYEQYF; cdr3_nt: TGTGCCAGCAGTTTGGACACTAACTACGAGCAGTACTTC
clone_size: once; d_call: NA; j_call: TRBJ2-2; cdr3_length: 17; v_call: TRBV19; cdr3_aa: CASSIRLGQGLTGELFF; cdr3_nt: TGTGCCAGTAGTATCAGGTTGGGCCAGGGGTTAACCGGGGAGCTGTTTTTT
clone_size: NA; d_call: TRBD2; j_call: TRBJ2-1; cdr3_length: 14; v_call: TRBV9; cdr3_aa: CASSVELAGGEQFF; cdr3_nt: TGTGCCAGCAGCGTAGAACTAGCGGGAGGTGAGCAGTTCTTC
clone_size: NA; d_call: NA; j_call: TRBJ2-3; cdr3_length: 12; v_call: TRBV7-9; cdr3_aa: CASSRDTDTQYF; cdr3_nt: TGTGCCAGCAGCCGGGACACAGATACGCAGTATTTT
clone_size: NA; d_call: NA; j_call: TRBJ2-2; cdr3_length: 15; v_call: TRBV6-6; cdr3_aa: CASSWGRANTGELFF; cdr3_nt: TGTGCCAGCAGTTGGGGGAGAGCGAACACCGGGGAGCTGTTTTTT
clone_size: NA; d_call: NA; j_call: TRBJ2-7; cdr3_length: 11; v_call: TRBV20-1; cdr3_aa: CSALQTYEQYF; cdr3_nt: TGCAGTGCCCTACAAACCTACGAGCAGTACTTC
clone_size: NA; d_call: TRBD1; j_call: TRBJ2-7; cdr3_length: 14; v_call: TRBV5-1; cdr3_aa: CASSQVQGADEQYF; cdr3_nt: TGCGCCAGCAGCCAGGTACAGGGGGCAGACGAGCAGTACTTC
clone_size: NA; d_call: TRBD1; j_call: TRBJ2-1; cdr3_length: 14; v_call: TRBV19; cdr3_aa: CASTPGQGLVGQFF; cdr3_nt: TGTGCCAGTACCCCGGGACAGGGATTGGTCGGGCAGTTCTTC
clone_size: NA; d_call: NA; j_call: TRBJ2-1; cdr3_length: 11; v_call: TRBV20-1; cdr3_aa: CSAGIYNEQFF; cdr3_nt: TGCAGTGCGGGTATCTACAATGAGCAGTTCTTC
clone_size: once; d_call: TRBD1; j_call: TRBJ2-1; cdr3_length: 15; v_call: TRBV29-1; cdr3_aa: CSVAGTGDTYNEQFF; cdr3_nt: TGCAGCGTTGCCGGGACAGGGGACACCTACAATGAGCAGTTCTTC
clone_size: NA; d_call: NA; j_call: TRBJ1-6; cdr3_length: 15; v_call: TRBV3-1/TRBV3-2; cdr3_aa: CASSHGTSYNSPLHF; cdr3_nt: TGTGCCAGCAGCCACGGGACCAGTTATAATTCACCCCTCCACTTT
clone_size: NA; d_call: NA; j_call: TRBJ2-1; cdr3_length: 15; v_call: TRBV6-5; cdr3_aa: CASSRTKRVDNEQFF; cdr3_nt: TGTGCCAGCAGTCGGACTAAGAGAGTTGACAATGAGCAGTTCTTC
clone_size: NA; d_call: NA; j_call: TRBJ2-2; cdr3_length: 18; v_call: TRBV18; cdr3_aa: CASSLKPPNPPNTGELFF; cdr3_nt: TGTGCCAGCTCACTTAAACCACCCAACCCACCTAACACCGGGGAGCTGTTTTTT
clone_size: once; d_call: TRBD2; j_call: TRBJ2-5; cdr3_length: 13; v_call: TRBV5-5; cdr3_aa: CASRSWHGTIIYF; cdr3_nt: TGTGCCAGCAGATCGTGGCACGGGACTATTATCTACTTC
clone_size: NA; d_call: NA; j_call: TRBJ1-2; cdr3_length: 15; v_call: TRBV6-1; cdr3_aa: CASSEGGGGNYGYTF; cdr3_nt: TGTGCCAGCAGTGAAGGGGGGGGTGGAAACTATGGCTACACCTTC
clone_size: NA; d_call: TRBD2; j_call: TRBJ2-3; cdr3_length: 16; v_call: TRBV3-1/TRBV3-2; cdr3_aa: CASSQLSGRGADTQYF; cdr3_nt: TGTGCCAGCAGCCAACTTAGCGGGAGAGGTGCAGATACGCAGTATTTT
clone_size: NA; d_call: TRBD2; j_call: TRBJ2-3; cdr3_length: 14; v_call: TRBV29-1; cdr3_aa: CSVSGSAPPDTQYF; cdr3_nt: TGCAGCGTAAGCGGGAGCGCCCCGCCAGATACGCAGTATTTT
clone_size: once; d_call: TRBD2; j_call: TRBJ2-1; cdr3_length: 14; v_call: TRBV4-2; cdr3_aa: CASSPWTSGNEQFF; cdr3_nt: TGTGCCAGCAGCCCCTGGACTAGCGGGAATGAGCAGTTCTTC
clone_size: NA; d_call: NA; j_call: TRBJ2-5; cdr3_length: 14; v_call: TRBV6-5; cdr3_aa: CASRDYGVKETQYF; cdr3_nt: TGTGCCAGCAGGGACTACGGGGTCAAAGAGACCCAGTACTTC
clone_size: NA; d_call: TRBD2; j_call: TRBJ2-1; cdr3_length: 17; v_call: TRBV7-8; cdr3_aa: CASSFGVTSGYYNEQFF; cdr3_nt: TGTGCCAGCAGCTTTGGGGTGACTAGCGGATACTACAATGAGCAGTTCTTC
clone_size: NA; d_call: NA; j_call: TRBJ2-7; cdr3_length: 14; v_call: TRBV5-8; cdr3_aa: CASSFSPGGYEQYF; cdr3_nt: TGTGCCAGCAGCTTCTCGCCCGGAGGCTACGAGCAGTACTTC
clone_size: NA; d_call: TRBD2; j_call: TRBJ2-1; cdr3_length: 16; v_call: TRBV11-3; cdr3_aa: CASSVGELAPSDEQFF; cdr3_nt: TGTGCCAGCAGCGTAGGGGAACTAGCGCCCAGCGATGAGCAGTTCTTC
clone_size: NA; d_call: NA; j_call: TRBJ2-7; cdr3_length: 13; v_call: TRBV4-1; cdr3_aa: CASSHYSGYEQYF; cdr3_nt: TGCGCCAGCAGCCATTATAGCGGCTACGAGCAGTACTTC
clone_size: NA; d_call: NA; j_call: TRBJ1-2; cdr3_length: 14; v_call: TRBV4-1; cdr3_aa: CASSQLTGFYGYTF; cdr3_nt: TGCGCCAGCAGCCAGCTAACAGGTTTCTATGGCTACACCTTC
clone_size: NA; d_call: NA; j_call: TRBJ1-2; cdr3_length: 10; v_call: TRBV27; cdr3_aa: CAPQGDGYTF; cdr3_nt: TGTGCCCCACAGGGAGATGGCTACACCTTC
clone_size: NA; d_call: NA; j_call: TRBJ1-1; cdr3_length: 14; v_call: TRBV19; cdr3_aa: CASSIPGTSPQAFF; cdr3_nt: TGTGCCAGTAGTATCCCCGGGACATCACCCCAAGCTTTCTTT
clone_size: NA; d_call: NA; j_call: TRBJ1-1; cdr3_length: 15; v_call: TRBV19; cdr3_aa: CASTSWASKNTEAFF; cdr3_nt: TGTGCCAGTACCTCATGGGCATCTAAGAACACTGAAGCTTTCTTT
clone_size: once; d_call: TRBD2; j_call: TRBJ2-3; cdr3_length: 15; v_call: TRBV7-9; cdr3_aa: CASSLLAGTADTQYF; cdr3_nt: TGTGCCAGCAGCCTTCTAGCGGGAACGGCAGATACGCAGTATTTT
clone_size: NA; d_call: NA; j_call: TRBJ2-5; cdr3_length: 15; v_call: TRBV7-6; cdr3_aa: CASSHPGRNQETQYF; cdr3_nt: TGTGCCAGCAGCCACCCCGGCCGAAACCAAGAGACCCAGTACTTC
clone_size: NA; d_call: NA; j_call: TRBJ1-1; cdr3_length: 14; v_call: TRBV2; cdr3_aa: CASSPDTTNTEAFF; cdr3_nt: TGTGCCAGCAGCCCCGACACGACGAACACTGAAGCTTTCTTT
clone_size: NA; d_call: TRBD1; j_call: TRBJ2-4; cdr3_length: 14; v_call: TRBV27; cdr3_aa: CASSPWTGMNIQYF; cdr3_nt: TGTGCCAGCAGTCCCTGGACAGGGATGAACATTCAGTACTTC
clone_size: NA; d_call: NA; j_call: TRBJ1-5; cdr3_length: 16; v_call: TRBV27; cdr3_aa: CASSSPVEGRNQPQHF; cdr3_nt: TGTGCCAGCAGTTCCCCCGTGGAGGGGAGAAATCAGCCCCAGCATTTT
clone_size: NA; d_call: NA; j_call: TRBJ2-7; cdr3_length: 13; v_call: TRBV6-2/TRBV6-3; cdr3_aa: CASSFGRTYEQYF; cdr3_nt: TGTGCCAGCAGTTTTGGCAGAACCTACGAGCAGTACTTC
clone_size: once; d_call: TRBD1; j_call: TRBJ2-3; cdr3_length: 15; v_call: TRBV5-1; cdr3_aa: CASSLDRGRTDTQYF; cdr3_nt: TGCGCCAGCAGCCTGGACAGGGGGAGGACAGATACGCAGTATTTT
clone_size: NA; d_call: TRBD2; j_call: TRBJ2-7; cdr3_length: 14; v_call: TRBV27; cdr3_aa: CASSTLADSYEQYF; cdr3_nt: TGTGCCAGCAGTACACTAGCGGACTCCTACGAGCAGTACTTC
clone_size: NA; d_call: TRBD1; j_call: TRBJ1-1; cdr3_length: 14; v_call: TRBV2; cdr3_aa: CATDRGRVLTEAFF; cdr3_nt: TGTGCCACGGACAGGGGGCGAGTTCTCACTGAAGCTTTCTTT
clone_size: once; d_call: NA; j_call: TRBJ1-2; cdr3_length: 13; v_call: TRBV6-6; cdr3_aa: CASSYGGSDGYTF; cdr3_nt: TGTGCCAGCAGTTACGGGGGATCGGATGGCTACACCTTC
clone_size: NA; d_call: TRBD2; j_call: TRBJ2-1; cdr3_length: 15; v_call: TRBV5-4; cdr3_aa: CASSLRLAGYNEQFF; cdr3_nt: TGTGCCAGCAGCTTGAGGCTAGCGGGGTACAATGAGCAGTTCTTC
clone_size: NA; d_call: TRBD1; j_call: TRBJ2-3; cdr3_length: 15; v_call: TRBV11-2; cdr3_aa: CASSPRQGASDTQYF; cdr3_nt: TGTGCCAGCAGCCCAAGACAGGGGGCCTCAGATACGCAGTATTTT
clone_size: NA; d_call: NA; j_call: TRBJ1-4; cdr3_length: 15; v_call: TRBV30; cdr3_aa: CAWYDRGFGHEKLFF; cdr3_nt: TGTGCCTGGTATGACCGGGGATTTGGGCACGAAAAACTGTTTTTT
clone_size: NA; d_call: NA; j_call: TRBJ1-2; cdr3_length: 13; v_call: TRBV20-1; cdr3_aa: CSASLGGGYGYTF; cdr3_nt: TGCAGTGCTAGTTTAGGGGGTGGCTATGGCTACACCTTC
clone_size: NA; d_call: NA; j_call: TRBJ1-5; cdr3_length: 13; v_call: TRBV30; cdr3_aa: CAWSARQYQPQHF; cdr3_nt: TGTGCCTGGAGTGCTCGGCAGTATCAGCCCCAGCATTTT
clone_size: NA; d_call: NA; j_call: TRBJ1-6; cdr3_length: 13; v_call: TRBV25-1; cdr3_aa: CASSRTDNSPLHF; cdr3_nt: TGTGCCAGCAGTAGGACAGATAATTCACCCCTCCACTTT
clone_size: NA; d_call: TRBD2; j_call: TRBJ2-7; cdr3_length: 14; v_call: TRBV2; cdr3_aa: CASSAGTSGYEQYF; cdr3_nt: TGTGCCAGCAGTGCCGGGACTAGCGGTTACGAGCAGTACTTC
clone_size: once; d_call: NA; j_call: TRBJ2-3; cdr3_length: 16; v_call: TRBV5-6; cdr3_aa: CASTPEGRVVTDTQYF; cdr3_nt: TGTGCCAGCACCCCAGAAGGACGTGTGGTAACAGATACGCAGTATTTT
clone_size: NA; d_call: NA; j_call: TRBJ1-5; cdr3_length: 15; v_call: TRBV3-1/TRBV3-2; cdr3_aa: CASSLSTGSNQPQHF; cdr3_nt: TGTGCCAGCAGCCTTTCCACAGGTAGCAATCAGCCCCAGCATTTT
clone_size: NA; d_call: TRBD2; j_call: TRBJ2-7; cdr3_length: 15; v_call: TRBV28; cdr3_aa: CASRPGTSVAYEQYF; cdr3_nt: TGTGCCAGCAGACCCGGGACTAGCGTAGCCTACGAGCAGTACTTC
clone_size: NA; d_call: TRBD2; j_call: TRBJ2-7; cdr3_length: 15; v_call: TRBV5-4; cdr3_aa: CASSATGTSVYEQYF; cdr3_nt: TGTGCCAGCAGCGCAACCGGGACTAGCGTGTACGAGCAGTACTTC
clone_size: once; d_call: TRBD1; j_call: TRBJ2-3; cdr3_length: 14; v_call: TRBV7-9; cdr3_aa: CASRSTGEKDTQYF; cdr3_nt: TGTGCCAGCAGATCGACAGGGGAAAAAGATACGCAGTATTTT
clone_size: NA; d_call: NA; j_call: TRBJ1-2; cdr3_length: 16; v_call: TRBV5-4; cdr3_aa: CASSLAQHRGVGGYTF; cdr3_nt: TGTGCCAGCAGCTTAGCCCAACATCGGGGAGTGGGTGGCTACACCTTC
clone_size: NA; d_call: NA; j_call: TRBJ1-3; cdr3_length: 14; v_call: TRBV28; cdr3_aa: CASSLSSSGNTIYF; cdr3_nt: TGTGCCAGCAGTTTATCCAGCTCTGGAAACACCATATATTTT